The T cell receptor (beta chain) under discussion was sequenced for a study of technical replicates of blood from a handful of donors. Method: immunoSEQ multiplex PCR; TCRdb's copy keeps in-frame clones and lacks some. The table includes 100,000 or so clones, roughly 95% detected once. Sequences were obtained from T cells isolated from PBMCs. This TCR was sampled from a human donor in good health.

This chain's CDR3 is CASSRSGTSANEQFF. As DNA, the CDR3 is TGTGCCAGCAGCCGAAGCGGGACTAGCGCCAATGAGCAGTTCTTC. V usage is TRBV11-3 and J usage is TRBJ2-1, with 10 bases identical to TRBD2. The CDR3 has 15 amino acids. Germline CDR1 SGHNT, CDR2 YENEEA. V trimming: 5 bases; J trimming: 6 bases; junction bases outside the gene matches: 7.